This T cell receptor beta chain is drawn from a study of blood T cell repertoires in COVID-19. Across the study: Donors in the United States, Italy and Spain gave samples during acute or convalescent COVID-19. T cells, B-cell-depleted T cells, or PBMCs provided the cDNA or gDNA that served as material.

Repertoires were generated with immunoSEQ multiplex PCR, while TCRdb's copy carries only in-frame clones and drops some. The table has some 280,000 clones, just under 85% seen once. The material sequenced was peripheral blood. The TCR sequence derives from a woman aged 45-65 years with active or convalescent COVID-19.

The CDR3 DNA is TGCAGCGGTGGCGGGGGACACCCGAACACTGAAGCTTTCTTT. Its protein is CSGGGGHPNTEAFF. The chain uses TRBV29-1 and TRBJ1-1; possible D gene TRBD1, 6 bases. The CDR3 is made up of 14 amino acids. Trimming took off 7 bases at V and 1 base at J, with 16 bases between the two ends. Germline CDR1 is SQVTM and CDR2 is ANQGSEA. Combining the CDR3 with reference TRBV29-1 and TRBJ1-1 gives the whole variable domain SAVISQKPSRDICQRGTSLTIQCQVDSQVTMMFWYRQQPGQSLTLIATANQGSEATYESGFVIDKFPISRPNLTFSTLTVSNMSPEDSSIYLCSGGGGHPNTEAFFGQGTRLTVV.